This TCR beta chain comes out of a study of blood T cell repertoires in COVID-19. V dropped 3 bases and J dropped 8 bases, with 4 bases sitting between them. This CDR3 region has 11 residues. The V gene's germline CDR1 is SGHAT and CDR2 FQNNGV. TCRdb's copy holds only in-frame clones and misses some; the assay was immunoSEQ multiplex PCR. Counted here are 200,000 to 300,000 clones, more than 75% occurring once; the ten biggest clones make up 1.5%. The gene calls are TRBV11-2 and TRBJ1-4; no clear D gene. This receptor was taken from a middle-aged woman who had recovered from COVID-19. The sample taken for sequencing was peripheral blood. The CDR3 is CASSLREKLFF. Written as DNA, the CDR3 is TGTGCCAGCAGCTTGAGAGAAAAACTGTTTTTT.